This passage covers 14 T cell receptor beta chains from one sample sequenced in a study of OX40 agonist ivuxolimab in advanced cancers. Clones were read by immunoSEQ multiplex PCR, and TCRdb kept only the in-frame ones, dropping some. The sample records 77,000 or so clones, roughly 91% being singletons. This specimen was CD4+ or CD8+ T cells sorted from blood, taken in a trial of the OX40 agonist ivuxolimab. Source of these receptors: an adult with an advanced solid tumor such as melanoma, head and neck, liver or kidney cancer.

J is TRBJ2-1 and V is TRBV9; either TRBD1 or TRBD2 may fit D (5 bases each). CDR3 size: 17 residues. V lost 4 bases and J 9 bases, leaving 26 bases between the germline ends. Germline V lookup: CDR1 SGDLS, CDR2 YYNGEE. The DNA of the CDR3 is TGTGCCAGCAGCTGGGCAGGGATTGCCATAGCGCTGGGTGAGCAGTTCTTC. Encoded protein: CASSWAGIAIALGEQFF. Full variable domain (outside the CDR3, taken from reference TRBV9 and TRBJ2-1): DSGVTQTPKHLITATGQRVTLRCSPRSGDLSVYWYQQSLDQGLQFLIQYYNGEERAKGNILERFSAQQFPDLHSELNLSSLELGDSALYFCASSWAGIAIALGEQFFGPGTRLTVL.

This rearrangement joins TRBV28 to TRBJ2-1; no clear D gene. This CDR3 has 15 amino acids. Per the germline V gene, CDR1 is MDHEN and CDR2 is SYDVKM. Between the trimmed V and J ends, which lost 2 bases and 7 bases, there was a span of 15 bases. CDR3 coding DNA: TGTGCCAGCAGTTTAGCGGAATGGGTTCGGAATGAGCAGTTCTTC. It encodes CASSLAEWVRNEQFF.

The chain recombines TRBV29-1 with TRBJ2-5; D is unresolved. Germline loops: CDR1 SQVTM, CDR2 ANQGSEA. There are 13 residues in the CDR3. Trimming removed 4 bases from V and 3 bases from J, with 12 bases in between. This CDR3 is CSVATAPEETQYF. The CDR3 nucleotides read TGCAGCGTTGCTACAGCACCTGAAGAGACCCAGTACTTC.

V gene TRBV6-1 combines with J gene TRBJ2-7; 8 bases map to TRBD2. The CDR3 consists of 14 residues. Germline values: CDR1 MNHNS, CDR2 SASEGT. The trim removed 6 bases at V and 0 bases at J, leaving 4 bases unmatched. CDR3 DNA: TGTGCCAGCAGAACCAGCGGGGGCTCCTACGAGCAGTACTTC. Translation: CASRTSGGSYEQYF.

The CDR3: CASSSGQDGTEAFF. In DNA form, the CDR3 reads TGTGCCAGTAGTTCTGGACAGGATGGGACTGAAGCTTTCTTT. The chain uses TRBV19 and TRBJ1-1; 7 nucleotides match TRBD1. Trimming took 5 bases from V and 5 from J; bases not matched to a gene: 8. CDR1 and CDR2 (germline): LNHDA, SQIVND (reference sequence). CDR3 length: 14 amino acids.

This clone was observed once. The rearrangement links TRBV11-3 to TRBJ1-1; D unclear. CDR3 length: 15 residues. The V gene lost 1 base and the J gene lost 0 bases, with 9 bases spanning the gap. Looked up from germline, CDR1 is SGHNT and CDR2 is YENEEA. CDR3 sequence: CASSLGIGMNTEAFF. The CDR3, as DNA: TGTGCCAGCAGCTTAGGTATAGGGATGAACACTGAAGCTTTCTTT.

The CDR3 is CATQGVGTDTQYF. CDR3 nucleotide sequence: TGTGCCACTCAGGGGGTCGGGACAGATACGCAGTATTTT. The chain uses TRBV9 and TRBJ2-3, with TRBD1 identical over 7 bases. CDR3 length: 13 amino acids. CDR1 SGDLS and CDR2 YYNGEE come from the germline V gene. After removal of 9 bases from V and 3 bases from J, the junction contained 7 bases not matched to a gene. The complete variable domain, with remaining parts taken from reference TRBV9 and TRBJ2-3, reads DSGVTQTPKHLITATGQRVTLRCSPRSGDLSVYWYQQSLDQGLQFLIQYYNGEERAKGNILERFSAQQFPDLHSELNLSSLELGDSALYFCATQGVGTDTQYFGPGTRLTVL.

CDR3: CASSPGGAQYF. For the CDR3, the DNA is TGTGCCAGCAGCCCGGGGGGAGCCCAGTACTTC. The gene calls are TRBV11-3 and TRBJ2-5; 7 positions match TRBD2. Trimming at V came to 5 bases and at J to 9 bases, leaving 3 bases not matched to a gene. CDR3 length: 11 amino acids. The germline CDR1 and CDR2 sequences are SGHNT and YENEEA.

CDR3 sequence (DNA): TGTGCCAGCAATCAGGACAATCAGCCCCAGCATTTT. It yields the protein CASNQDNQPQHF. This rearrangement joins TRBV6-6 to TRBJ1-5; D is undetermined. Germline assignment: CDR1 MNHNY and CDR2 SVGAGI (reference sequence). V lost 7 bases and J lost 3, with 7 bases in between. The CDR3 spans 12 residues.

V and J are TRBV5-4 and TRBJ2-1; D may be TRBD1 or TRBD2 (5 bases each). Between the trimmed V and J ends, which lost 4 bases and 2 bases, there was a span of 7 bases. The V gene's germline CDR1 is SGHNT and CDR2 YYREEE (reference sequence). The CDR3 is 13 amino acids. CDR3 DNA sequence: TGTGCCAGCAGCGGGGACCCCTACAATGAGCAGTTCTTC. It translates to CASSGDPYNEQFF.

The V call is TRBV19, the J call TRBJ2-2; D ambiguous. The CDR3 is 13 residues long. The germline CDR1 and CDR2 sequences are LNHDA and SQIVND (reference sequence). The V end was cut by 2 bases, the J end by 6 bases, with 7 bases between. The CDR3 sequence: CASSIQDPGELFF. CDR3 in DNA: TGTGCCAGTAGTATACAGGATCCCGGGGAGCTGTTTTTT.

The rearrangement joins TRBV18 to TRBJ2-5; D unresolved. This CDR3 spans 14 amino acids. Germline lookup yields CDR1 KGHSH and CDR2 LQKENI. Trimming removed 3 bases at V and 2 bases at J, with 10 bases between. CDR3 sequence: CASSPFSGQETQYF. The CDR3 DNA follows: TGTGCCAGCTCACCTTTCTCCGGGCAAGAGACCCAGTACTTC.

The V gene is TRBV7-2, the J gene TRBJ2-5; D might be TRBD2 (6 bases). The V gene lost 2 bases and the J gene lost 4 bases, with 14 bases spanning the gap. Germline-derived CDR1 and CDR2 are SGHTA and FQGNSA. This CDR3 has 15 amino acids. In nucleotides, the CDR3 is TGTGCCAGCAGCTTATGGGCGGGAACGGGAGAGACCCAGTACTTC. Encoded protein: CASSLWAGTGETQYF. Complete variable domain (other parts from reference TRBV7-2 and TRBJ2-5): GAGVSQSPSNKVTEKGKDVELRCDPISGHTALYWYRQSLGQGLEFLIYFQGNSAPDKSGLPSDRFSAERTGGSVSTLTIQRTQQEDSAVYLCASSLWAGTGETQYFGPGTRLLVL.

This chain connects TRBV6-5 to TRBJ1-2; TRBD1 aligns across 12 bases. In germline, CDR1 is MNHEY, CDR2 SVGAGI. This CDR3 spans 15 amino acids. The V gene end was trimmed by 6 bases and the J gene end by 6 bases; junction bases not matched to a gene: 8. The chain's CDR3 is CASSRDRGPEDGYTF. The CDR3 DNA is TGTGCCAGCAGCCGGGACAGGGGGCCGGAGGATGGCTACACCTTC.